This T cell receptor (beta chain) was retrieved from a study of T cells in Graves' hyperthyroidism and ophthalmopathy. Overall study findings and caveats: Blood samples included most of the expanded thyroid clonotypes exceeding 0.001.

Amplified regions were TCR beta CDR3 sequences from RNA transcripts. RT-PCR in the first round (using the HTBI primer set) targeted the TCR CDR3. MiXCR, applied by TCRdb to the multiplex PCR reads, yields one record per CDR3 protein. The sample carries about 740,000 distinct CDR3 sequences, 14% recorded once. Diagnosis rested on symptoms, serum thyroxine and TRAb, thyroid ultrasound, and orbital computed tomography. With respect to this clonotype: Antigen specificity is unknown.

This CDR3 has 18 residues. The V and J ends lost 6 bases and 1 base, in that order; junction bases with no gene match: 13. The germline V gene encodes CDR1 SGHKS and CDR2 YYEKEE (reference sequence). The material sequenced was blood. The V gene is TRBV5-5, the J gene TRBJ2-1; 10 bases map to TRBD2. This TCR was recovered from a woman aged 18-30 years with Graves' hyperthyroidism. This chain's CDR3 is CASTILAGASLSYNEQFF. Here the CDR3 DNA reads TGTGCCAGCACCATTCTAGCGGGAGCGTCTTTATCCTACAATGAGCAGTTCTTC.